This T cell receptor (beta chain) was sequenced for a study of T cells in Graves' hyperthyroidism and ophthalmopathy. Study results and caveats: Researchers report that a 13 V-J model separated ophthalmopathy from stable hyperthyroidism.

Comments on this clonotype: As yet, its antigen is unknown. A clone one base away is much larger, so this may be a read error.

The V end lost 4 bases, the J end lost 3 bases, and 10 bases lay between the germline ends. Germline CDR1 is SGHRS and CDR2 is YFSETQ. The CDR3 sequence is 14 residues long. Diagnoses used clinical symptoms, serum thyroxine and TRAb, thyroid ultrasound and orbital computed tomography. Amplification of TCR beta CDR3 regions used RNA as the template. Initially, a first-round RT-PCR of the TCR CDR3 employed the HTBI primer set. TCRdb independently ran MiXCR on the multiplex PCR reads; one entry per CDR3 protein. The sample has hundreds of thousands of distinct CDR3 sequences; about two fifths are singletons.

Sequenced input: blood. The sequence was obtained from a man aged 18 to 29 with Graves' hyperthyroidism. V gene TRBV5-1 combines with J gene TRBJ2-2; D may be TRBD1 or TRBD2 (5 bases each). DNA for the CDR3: TGCGCCAGCAGCCGGGACCGACACACCGGGGAGCTGTTTTTT. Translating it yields CASSRDRHTGELFF.